Presented here are 9 T cell receptor beta chains from one specimen sequenced in a study of blood T cells in healthy people across ages. Primed by a sample-barcoded 5' primer and a J-beta primer mix, a second PCR proceeded for 7 to 11 cycles. TCRdb processed the 5' RACE reads anew with MiXCR; each CDR3 protein has one entry. The sample consists of some 760,000 distinct CDR3 sequences, 20% to 25% of them appearing once. The same sample was also used in a study of T cells of mothers and their children.

Sequenced sample: blood. Receptors were obtained from a boy younger than 18 in good health.

J is TRBJ2-6 and V is TRBV29-1; D is unclear. The V end lost 5 bases, the J end lost 0 bases, and 8 bases lay between the germline ends. Per germline, CDR1 SQVTM and CDR2 ANQGSEA. The CDR3 extends over 14 amino acids. The CDR3 reads CSVPLSSGANVLTF. As DNA, the CDR3 is TGCAGCGTTCCCCTATCCTCTGGGGCCAACGTCCTGACTTTC. Variable domain in full (rest from reference TRBV29-1 and TRBJ2-6): SAVISQKPSRDICQRGTSLTIQCQVDSQVTMMFWYRQQPGQSLTLIATANQGSEATYESGFVIDKFPISRPNLTFSTLTVSNMSPEDSSIYLCSVPLSSGANVLTFGAGSRLTVL.

The chain links TRBV7-6 to TRBJ2-5; tentative D call: TRBD2 (6 bases). V was shortened by 1 base and J by 2 bases, with 17 bases between the two germline ends. This CDR3 is 17 amino acids long. Germline-derived CDR1 and CDR2 are SGHVS and FNYEAQ. The CDR3 is CASSLEISGTLQETQYF. The CDR3 coding sequence is TGTGCCAGCAGCTTAGAGATTAGCGGAACGCTACAAGAGACCCAGTACTTC.

This chain uses TRBV12-5 with TRBJ2-5; D is unclear. The length of the CDR3 is 16 residues. The germline gives CDR1 LGHNT, CDR2 FRNRAP. V gave up 3 bases and J gave up 4 bases, with 18 bases separating them. As DNA, the CDR3 is TGTGCTAGTGGTTTCGACTCCTACCTATCCGCAGAGACCCAGTACTTC. This gives the protein CASGFDSYLSAETQYF.

V usage is TRBV13 and J usage is TRBJ2-7; no clear D. This CDR3 region has 12 residues. Germline-derived CDR1 and CDR2 are PRHDT and FYEKMQ (reference sequence). The V end lost 2 bases, the J end lost 12 bases, and 14 bases lay between the germline ends. CDR3 region: CASSLRSVEWYF. The CDR3, as DNA: TGTGCCAGCAGCTTAAGGAGCGTGGAGTGGTACTTC.

The V gene is TRBV29-1, the J gene TRBJ2-2; D tentatively fits TRBD1 or TRBD2 (5 bases each). Germline CDR1 is SQVTM and CDR2 is ANQGSEA. This CDR3 region has 12 residues. V lost 8 bases and J 4 bases, leaving 11 bases between the germline ends. Here the CDR3 reads CSSPGLTGELFF. DNA for the CDR3: TGCAGCTCCCCGGGGCTCACCGGGGAGCTGTTTTTT.

This clonotype occurred many times. The chain uses TRBV29-1 and TRBJ1-4; D is undetermined. This CDR3 is 13 amino acids long. Germline CDR1 SQVTM, CDR2 ANQGSEA. V was pared by 5 bases and J by 3 bases, with 10 bases between. The DNA of the CDR3 is TGCAGCGTTTTGCCGGCCTCTAATGAAAAACTGTTTTTT. It is translated as CSVLPASNEKLFF.

The chain couples TRBV29-1 to TRBJ1-2; 8 nucleotides match TRBD1. The CDR3 runs 14 residues. Germline lookup yields CDR1 SQVTM and CDR2 ANQGSEA. V lost 4 bases to trimming and J lost 2 bases; unmatched junction nucleotides: 6. CDR3 sequence: CSVVVDRGNYGYTF. Here the CDR3 DNA reads TGCAGCGTTGTAGTTGACAGGGGAAACTATGGCTACACCTTC.

V is TRBV5-1 and J is TRBJ2-6, with D unclear. The CDR3 length is 15 residues. CDR1 is SGHRS and CDR2 is YFSETQ in the germline V gene. The V and J ends lost 4 bases and 0 bases respectively, with 8 bases between them. The CDR3 DNA reads as TGCGCCAGCAGCGATAGGGTCTCTGGGGCCAACGTCCTGACTTTC. Its translation: CASSDRVSGANVLTF.

This CDR3 reads CASSYPSSGTEAFF. The DNA of the CDR3 is TGTGCCAGCAGCTACCCTAGCTCCGGGACAGAAGCTTTCTTT. The chain is built from TRBV7-9 and TRBJ1-1; TRBD1 might be the D (6 bases). Germline V CDR1 and CDR2: SEHNR, FQNEAQ (reference sequence). The CDR3 runs 14 residues. V lost 4 bases to trimming and J lost 8 bases, with 17 bases between them.